The T cell receptor beta chain under discussion was sequenced for a study of T cell clonotyping in hematopoietic cell transplantation. The method was immunoSEQ multiplex PCR; TCRdb's version includes in-frame clones alone and lacks a portion of them. This sample has approximately 1,300 clones; 95% to 97% occur once, and the top ten carry 2% to 2.5%. Study findings and constraints: Recipient TCR diversity dropped after transplant; expanded clonotypes rose from day 30 to 180.

About this clone: Its antigen remains unidentified.

This TCR derives from a male patient aged 50 to 60 who had an allogeneic stem cell transplant from a related donor, so the T cells may come from the graft donor. Some clones in this sample may be carry-over from other donors' samples. This material consisted of PBMCs, taken 180 days after allogeneic stem cell transplant.

DNA for the CDR3: TGTGCCAGCAGACCCACCCCTAGCGGGGGGAACACCGGGGAGCTGTTTTTT. This encodes CASRPTPSGGNTGELFF. The chain uses TRBV28 and TRBJ2-2, with 10 bases lining up with TRBD2. The trim removed 6 bases at V and 1 base at J, leaving 8 bases unmatched. Germline assignment: CDR1 MDHEN and CDR2 SYDVKM. This CDR3 is 17 amino acids long.